The subject of this entry is one T cell receptor (beta chain). Its antigen remains unidentified. The data derive from a study of cytomegalovirus exposure and HLA in healthy donors. Study at large: The study's early data release held approximately 91 million unique TCRs from HLA-typed donors. Assignment to the Caucasian-associated ancestry cluster applied to around four fifths of the approximately 400 genotyped donors.

A multiplex PCR was run with 60 Vbeta primers and 13 Jbeta primers. Sequencing used immunoSEQ multiplex PCR; TCRdb keeps in-frame clones, though not all of them. The sample holds about 130,000 clones, over 60% seen once. This CDR3 region has 15 residues. CDR1 is GTSNPN and CDR2 is SVGIG in the germline V gene (reference sequence). V lost 1 base and J lost 2, with 12 bases in between. The study's findings and limits: Several top significant clusters appeared, in a later analysis, to be linked to common viral pathogens. The classifier reportedly diagnosed cytomegalovirus status with high specificity and sensitivity.

The chain uses TRBV30 and TRBJ1-5; D is unresolved. The specimen sequenced was PBMCs. This sequence originates from a man aged 50 or older in good health and CMV-seronegative. In nucleotides, the CDR3 is TGTGCCTGGAGTGACAACCACGGGGGCAATCAGCCCCAGCATTTT. It is translated as CAWSDNHGGNQPQHF.